These T cell receptor beta chains were read from a single sample in a study of T cell repertoires in cytomegalovirus infection. TCRdb reprocessed the reads with MiXCR, giving one entry per CDR3 protein. The table has about 210,000 distinct CDR3 sequences, approximately 6.7% seen once. Sequences were obtained from PBMCs. The receptors come from a human donor in good health (CMV status not recorded). Some clones in this sample may be carry-over from other donors' samples. CDR3s include the opening cysteine and the closing phenylalanine or tryptophan. A D gene is named only where the DNA matches it firmly. The size entry is marked missing in some rows and otherwise reads once, few, many or a size class.

size,D,J,V,DNA,CDR3
many,-,TRBJ2-5,TRBV29-1,TGCAGCGCACTGGACCCTTACCAAGAGACCCAGTACTTC,CSALDPYQETQYF
many,-,TRBJ1-1,TRBV20-1,TGCAGTGCTAGAGCCCGGGTAGCGGCAGACACTGAAGCTTTCTTT,CSARARVAADTEAFF
many,-,TRBJ1-6,TRBV3-1,TGTGCCAGCAGCAACTCGGACTGGCAGGGACGTTCACCCCTCCACTTT,CASSNSDWQGRSPLHF
many,TRBD1,TRBJ2-7,TRBV7-2,TGTGCCAGCAGCCCACAGGGGTGGGAGAAAGAGCAGTACTTC,CASSPQGWEKEQYF
many,-,TRBJ1-4,TRBV29-1,TGCAGCGTCGTAAGTCCCCACGGGGGCCTGTTTTTT,CSVVSPHGGLFF
many,-,TRBJ2-1,TRBV10-3,TGTGCCATCAGTGAGTCAAGGGCCTCAAGTGAGCAGTTCTTC,CAISESRASSEQFF
many,TRBD2,TRBJ2-3,TRBV6-6,TGTGCCAGCAGCGGGAGGGGTCTAGCGGGGGCCCTCGGGGATACGCAGTATTTT,CASSGRGLAGALGDTQYF
many,-,TRBJ1-1,TRBV25-1,TGTGCCAGCGCCCTGCTAGAGGAAGCTTTCTTT,CASALLEEAFF
many,-,TRBJ1-1,TRBV12-3/TRBV12-4,TGTGCCAGCAGAGGGCTACTCAACACTGAAGCTTTCTTT,CASRGLLNTEAFF
many,-,TRBJ2-2,TRBV7-8,TGTGCCAGCAGCTTAGTCCCTTCGAACACCGGGGAGCTGTTTTTT,CASSLVPSNTGELFF
many,-,TRBJ1-1,TRBV29-1,TGCAGCGCAACAATCGGTGGGCAGAACACTGAAGCTTTCTTT,CSATIGGQNTEAFF
-,-,TRBJ1-5,TRBV29-1,TGCAGCGCCACAGACGGGTATAGCAATCAGCCCCAGCATTTT,CSATDGYSNQPQHF
once,-,TRBJ1-1,TRBV4-3,TGCGCCAGCAGCCAAGATCTAGCACAGGGAGCTTTCTTT,CASSQDLAQGAFF
many,TRBD2,TRBJ2-1,TRBV29-1,TGCAGCGCCCTTGGTAGCGGGGCTGCCTACAATGAGCAGTTCTTC,CSALGSGAAYNEQFF
-,-,TRBJ1-2,TRBV9,TGTGCCAGCAGTCCTTCTCAGTCCTATGGCTACACCTTC,CASSPSQSYGYTF
-,TRBD1,TRBJ1-5,TRBV10-3,TGTGCCATCAGTGCTTGGGACAGTGTCAGTTCCCAGCATTTT,CAISAWDSVSSQHF
many,-,TRBJ2-3,TRBV4-3,TGCGCCAGCAGCCAGGCTGGGGGGACAGATACGCAGTATTTT,CASSQAGGTDTQYF
-,-,TRBJ1-5,TRBV19,TGTGCCAGTACCCAAGAGGGGAGGGTTTTCCGGAATCAGCCCCAGCATTTT,CASTQEGRVFRNQPQHF
many,-,TRBJ2-7,TRBV29-1,TGCAGCGTTGACCAGGGGGGTTTGGACGAGCAGTACTTC,CSVDQGGLDEQYF
many,-,TRBJ1-1,TRBV20-1,TGCAGTGCTAGGAGGCAGGCGGGTGGCACTGAAGCTTTCTTT,CSARRQAGGTEAFF
many,TRBD2,TRBJ2-3,TRBV6-2/TRBV6-3,TGTGCCAGCAGTTACGTTGCGGGGGTCACAGATACGCAGTATTTT,CASSYVAGVTDTQYF
many,TRBD2,TRBJ2-1,TRBV2,TGTGCCAGCAGGCAGCTAGCGGGGGGGCCAGATGAGCAGTTCTTC,CASRQLAGGPDEQFF
-,-,TRBJ2-3,TRBV29-1,TGCAGCGTTGATGGGCTACGGGGGGCCTACTCTAGCACAGATACGCAGTATTTT,CSVDGLRGAYSSTDTQYF